Listed below are T cell receptor beta chains from one sample, sequenced in a study of T cell clonotyping in hematopoietic cell transplantation. Only in-frame clones appear in the TCRdb table, and some are missing; sequencing was by immunoSEQ multiplex PCR. The sample comprises about 9,000 clones, approximately 80% of which are singletons, and around 31% rests with the top ten. This specimen consisted of peripheral blood mononuclear cells, obtained before stem cell transplant. The receptor source for this set is a man between 60 and 70 years old with acute myeloid leukemia. Some clones in this sample may be carry-over from other donors' samples. The CDR3 runs from the conserved cysteine through the conserved F or W. A D gene is named only where the DNA matches it firmly.

v_call,j_call,d_call,cdr3_nt,cdr3_aa
TRBV10-2,TRBJ2-1,.,TGCGCCAGCAGTCGGGGCAAATCCTACAATGAGCAGTTCTTC,CASSRGKSYNEQFF
TRBV27,TRBJ2-5,TRBD1,TGTGCCAGCAGTTCCAGGGGGAGAGAGACCCAGTACTTC,CASSSRGRETQYF
TRBV11-2,TRBJ2-7,TRBD2,TGTGCCAGCAGCTTAGAACTAGCGGGAACCGAGCAGTACTTC,CASSLELAGTEQYF
TRBV29-1,TRBJ2-1,.,TGCAGCGTTGAAGATCTTCCGGACAGCTCCTACAATGAGCAGTTCTTC,CSVEDLPDSSYNEQFF
TRBV6-5,TRBJ2-5,.,TGTGCCAGCTGTGGCGGGCCCAATTATAAAGAGACCCAGTACTTC,CASCGGPNYKETQYF
TRBV19,TRBJ1-2,TRBD1,TGTGCCACCTCTAATCTCCGGGACAGGGAAGACTATGGCTACACCTTC,CATSNLRDREDYGYTF
TRBV5-4,TRBJ2-5,.,TGTGCCAGCAGCTTGGCGGGAGTAGGGGAGACCCAGTACTTC,CASSLAGVGETQYF
TRBV6-5,TRBJ1-1,.,TGTGCCAGCAGTTACGCCCGAGCCGGGAGTGAAGCTTTCTTT,CASSYARAGSEAFF
TRBV20-1,TRBJ1-2,.,TGCAGTGCTAGATCCAGATATGGCTACACCTTC,CSARSRYGYTF
TRBV30,TRBJ1-5,.,TGTGCCTGGAGTGTGGGGCAGGGAAATTCGCCCCAGCATTTT,CAWSVGQGNSPQHF
TRBV6-1,TRBJ1-2,.,TGTGCCAGCAGCGATACAGGGTACTATGGCTACACCTTC,CASSDTGYYGYTF
TRBV2,TRBJ1-5,TRBD1,TGTGCCAGCAGTCCCGGGACAGATAGCAATCAGCCCCAGCATTTT,CASSPGTDSNQPQHF
TRBV9,TRBJ1-2,.,TGTGCCAGCAGCGTAGGAACGCTGGACGTGAGCTATGGCTACACCTTC,CASSVGTLDVSYGYTF
TRBV5-4,TRBJ2-1,TRBD2,TGTGCCAGCAGCAGGACTAGCGGGGGGTCCTACAATGAGCAGTTCTTC,CASSRTSGGSYNEQFF